A single sample gave rise to the 17 T cell receptor beta chains below, sequenced in a study of shared clonotypes between healthy human individuals. The protocol was immunoSEQ multiplex PCR, while the TCRdb copy is restricted to in-frame clones and leaves out a portion. Among over a million clones listed, 96% were seen once. The sequenced sample was naive CD4+ T cells sorted from blood. Subset denoted: CD45RA+ positively selected. These receptors all come from a man aged 25 to 40 in good health.

With respect to this clone: The limits of the CDR3 on the DNA are not certain, so only TCRdb's listed CDR3 is given. V and J are TRBV7-9 and TRBJ2-5; the DNA was not used to check the table's D call, TRBD1. Germline lookup yields CDR1 SEHNR and CDR2 FQNEAQ (reference sequence). The CDR3 is 11 residues long, counting both termini. CDR3 amino acids: CASSVGTGNYF.

The gene calls are TRBV28 and TRBJ2-1, with D unclear. The ends were cut back, 7 bases at V and 10 bases at J, with 11 bases in the middle. Germline V lookup: CDR1 MDHEN, CDR2 SYDVKM. CDR3 length: 11 residues. Here the CDR3 reads CASKSAIEQFF. The CDR3 nucleotides are TGTGCCAGCAAGTCCGCGATCGAGCAGTTCTTC.

J is TRBJ1-6 and V is TRBV14, with D possibly being TRBD1 (5 bases). V was trimmed by 3 bases and J by 7 bases, leaving 13 bases between them. Germline V gene sequence: CDR1 SGHDN, CDR2 FVKESK. The CDR3 contains 15 residues. The DNA for the CDR3 is TGTGCCAGCAGCCATATGTGGCAGGGAAATTCACCCCTCCACTTT. Protein sequence: CASSHMWQGNSPLHF.

The V call is TRBV18, the J call TRBJ2-3, with 7 bases lining up with TRBD1. This CDR3 contains 14 residues. In germline, CDR1 is KGHSH, CDR2 LQKENI. J was trimmed by 4 bases and V by 2 bases; bases with no gene match: 3. DNA for the CDR3: TGTGCCAGCTCACCAGACAGGGTATCAGATACGCAGTATTTT. Amino acids: CASSPDRVSDTQYF.

This sequence joins TRBV29-1 and TRBJ2-7, with a possible D match to TRBD1 (6 bases). The CDR3 is 14 residues long. Germline-derived CDR1 and CDR2 are SQVTM and ANQGSEA. With 2 bases removed from V and 0 bases from J, the gap between germline ends came to 11 bases. CDR3 sequence reads: CSVERQDGSYEQYF. Written as DNA, the CDR3 is TGCAGCGTTGAACGACAGGACGGCTCCTACGAGCAGTACTTC.

The rearrangement links TRBV5-1 to TRBJ2-7, with D tentatively TRBD1 (6 bases). The V gene lost 4 bases and the J gene lost 5 bases, with 13 bases spanning the gap. The CDR3 spans 13 residues. Germline lookup yields CDR1 SGHRS and CDR2 YFSETQ. The CDR3 spells CASSPERDNEQYF. CDR3 nucleotide sequence: TGCGCCAGCAGCCCGGAGAGGGACAACGAGCAGTACTTC.

The chain joins TRBV5-4 to TRBJ1-2; D call uncertain. The CDR3 loop spans 13 amino acids. Trimming removed 5 bases at V and 3 bases at J, with 11 bases between. Germline V gene lookup returns CDR1 SGHNT and CDR2 YYREEE (reference sequence). In DNA form, the CDR3 reads TGTGCCAGCAGTCCCGAAGATTACTATGGCTACACCTTC. It is translated as CASSPEDYYGYTF.

This chain joins TRBV19 and TRBJ2-1; 11 nucleotides line up with TRBD2. This CDR3 contains 16 residues. With 5 bases clipped from V and 1 base from J, the junction kept 4 bases outside the gene matches. Looked up from germline, CDR1 is LNHDA and CDR2 is SQIVND (reference sequence). The DNA of the CDR3 is TGTGCCAGTAGTCCGATAGCGGGAGGGTCCTACAATGAGCAGTTCTTC. Its translation: CASSPIAGGSYNEQFF.

J is TRBJ2-1 and V is TRBV7-8; D unclear. The V end was cut by 4 bases, the J end by 0 bases, with 19 bases between. Germline CDR1 is SGHVS and CDR2 is FQNEAQ. This CDR3 contains 18 residues. CDR3 in amino acids: CASSSSAVLLSSYNEQFF. The CDR3 coding sequence is TGTGCCAGCAGCTCCAGTGCGGTGCTCTTGAGCTCCTACAATGAGCAGTTCTTC.

The DNA for the CDR3 is TGTGCCAGCAGGATGGTGAGCAATGAGCAGTTCTTC. Protein product: CASRMVSNEQFF. The genes are TRBV28 and TRBJ2-1; the D is unclear. Trimming left V 6 bases short and J 6 bases short, with 9 bases between. The CDR3 covers 12 residues. Germline-derived CDR1 and CDR2 are MDHEN and SYDVKM. The variable domain in full, with the rest retrieved from reference TRBV28 and TRBJ2-1, is DVKVTQSSRYLVKRTGEKVFLECVQDMDHENMFWYRQDPGLGLRLIYFSYDVKMKEKGDIPEGYSVSREKKERFSLILESASTNQTSMYLCASRMVSNEQFFGPGTRLTVL.

The chain combines TRBV7-8 with TRBJ2-5; 8 nucleotides align to TRBD2. V was pared by 5 bases and J by 3 bases, with 11 bases of the junction left unmatched. The CDR3 runs to 16 residues. CDR1 and CDR2 from the germline V gene are SGHVS and FQNEAQ. CDR3 sequence reads: CASSRTGTSQKETQYF. In DNA, the CDR3 is TGTGCCAGCAGCCGGACCGGGACTAGTCAGAAAGAGACCCAGTACTTC.

V is TRBV6-5 and J is TRBJ1-1; 10 bases fit TRBD1. The CDR3 loop spans 16 amino acids. The V gene end was trimmed by 6 bases and the J gene end by 3 bases; junction bases not matched to a gene: 10. Germline V gene data show CDR1 as MNHEY and CDR2 as SVGAGI. The CDR3 DNA sequence: TGTGCCAGCAGCTACGGGACAGGGGTTCGACACACTGAAGCTTTCTTT. Translated, it gives CASSYGTGVRHTEAFF.

CDR3 nucleotide sequence: TGTGCCAGCAGCTTATGGTCAGCGGTTACGAACACCGGGGAGCTGTTTTTT. Protein product: CASSLWSAVTNTGELFF. This chain joins TRBV7-8 and TRBJ2-2; D is perhaps TRBD2 (5 bases). Germline CDR1 and CDR2: SGHVS and FQNEAQ. The CDR3 consists of 17 residues. Trimming removed 2 bases at V and 0 bases at J, with 13 bases between.

The J gene is TRBJ1-2, the V gene TRBV19; D is perhaps TRBD1 (5 bases). The CDR3 length is 15 residues. Trimming shortened V by 5 bases and J by 4 bases, and 17 bases separated the two germline ends. Germline V CDR1 and CDR2: LNHDA, SQIVND (reference sequence). CDR3 sequence reads: CASSVQGLASYGYTF. CDR3 DNA sequence: TGTGCCAGTAGTGTCCAGGGTCTGGCTAGCTATGGCTACACCTTC. Using reference TRBV19 and TRBJ1-2 for the parts outside the CDR3, the full variable domain is DGGITQSPKYLFRKEGQNVTLSCEQNLNHDAMYWYRQDPGQGLRLIYYSQIVNDFQKGDIAEGYSVSREKKESFPLTVTSAQKNPTAFYLCASSVQGLASYGYTFGSGTRLTVV.

The chain recombines TRBV10-2 with TRBJ2-1; D is perhaps TRBD2 (5 bases). Germline loops: CDR1 WSHSY, CDR2 SAAADI. The CDR3 is made up of 15 amino acids. Trimming took off 2 bases at V and 3 bases at J, with 11 bases between the two ends. The CDR3 spells CASSEGLYGYNEQFF. The DNA for the CDR3 is TGCGCCAGCAGTGAGGGACTTTACGGCTACAATGAGCAGTTCTTC.

The chain carries TRBV29-1 and TRBJ2-3; D is uncertain. The CDR3 extends over 13 amino acids. V gave up 2 bases and J gave up 0 bases, with 6 bases separating them. Germline V gene sequence: CDR1 SQVTM, CDR2 ANQGSEA. In nucleotides, the CDR3 is TGCAGCGTTGAAAACCAGAGCACAGATACGCAGTATTTT. This encodes CSVENQSTDTQYF.

The V and J genes are TRBV28 and TRBJ2-7; 8 nucleotides match TRBD2. The CDR3 contains 22 residues. Germline CDR1 and CDR2: MDHEN and SYDVKM. V was clipped by 5 bases and J by 3 bases; unmatched bases: 30. The CDR3 is CASSPWGSGRNPTSTGGYEQYF. The CDR3 region has the DNA TGTGCCAGCAGTCCCTGGGGGAGCGGGAGAAACCCTACCTCAACCGGGGGCTACGAGCAGTACTTC.